This is a list of T cell receptor beta chains from one sample in a study of blood T cell repertoires in COVID-19. TCRdb's table, derived via immunoSEQ multiplex PCR, lists solely in-frame clones and lacks some. The sample records about 300,000 clones, roughly 82% being singletons. The material sequenced was peripheral blood. The receptor source for this set is a woman aged 45-65 years with acute or convalescent COVID-19. The CDR3 runs from the conserved cysteine through the conserved F or W. The D gene is left open where the match is weak. Clone size appears in some rows only: once, few, many, or a class for an expanded clone.

TRBJ2-2	.	.	TRBV4-2	CASSLGAGELFF	TGTGCCAGCAGCCTAGGAGCCGGGGAGCTGTTTTTT
TRBJ2-1	.	once	TRBV21-1	CASSKYRDSSYNEQFF	TGTGCCAGCAGCAAATACCGGGATAGCTCCTACAATGAGCAGTTCTTC
TRBJ2-7	.	.	TRBV25-1	CASSGLGSGNYEQYF	TGTGCCAGCAGTGGCCTTGGGAGCGGCAACTACGAGCAGTACTTC
TRBJ2-7	TRBD1	.	TRBV5-4	CASSVVGQGYEQYF	TGTGCCAGCAGCGTTGTAGGACAGGGCTACGAGCAGTACTTC
TRBJ2-1	.	.	TRBV20-1	CSASGRSSYNEQFF	TGCAGTGCTAGTGGACGGAGCTCCTACAATGAGCAGTTCTTC
TRBJ1-5	.	.	TRBV4-1	CASSQEQARQPQHF	TGCGCCAGCAGCCAAGAACAGGCCCGTCAGCCCCAGCATTTT
TRBJ1-2	.	.	TRBV7-9	CASSLASGIRYGYTF	TGTGCCAGCAGCTTAGCGTCCGGGATCCGGTATGGCTACACCTTC
TRBJ1-6	TRBD1	.	TRBV7-8	CASSLAQTGGYSPLHF	TGTGCCAGCAGCTTAGCCCAGACAGGGGGATACTCACCCCTCCACTTT
TRBJ2-3	.	.	TRBV27	CASSPGSPNTDTQYF	TGTGCCAGCAGTCCAGGGTCCCCTAACACAGATACGCAGTATTTT
TRBJ1-1	.	.	TRBV30	CAWSRSLQEAFF	TGTGCCTGGAGTCGATCTTTACAAGAAGCTTTCTTT
TRBJ2-5	TRBD2	.	TRBV7-3	CASSFWAGGPETQYF	TGTGCCAGCAGCTTCTGGGCGGGAGGGCCAGAGACCCAGTACTTC
TRBJ2-7	TRBD1	few	TRBV6-5	CASSPVMGQTYEQYF	TGTGCCAGCAGTCCTGTAATGGGACAGACCTACGAGCAGTACTTC
TRBJ1-1	.	.	TRBV6-5	CASTRDGGTTEAFF	TGTGCCAGCACCCGAGACGGGGGGACCACTGAAGCTTTCTTT
TRBJ2-2	.	.	TRBV6-6	CASRWESGTGELFF	TGTGCCAGCAGGTGGGAATCGGGGACCGGGGAGCTGTTTTTT
TRBJ1-4	.	.	TRBV5-4	CASSSGSTNEKLFF	TGTGCCAGCAGCTCAGGTTCAACTAATGAAAAACTGTTTTTT
TRBJ1-1	TRBD1	.	TRBV15	CATTGQSNTEAFF	TGTGCCACAACGGGACAGTCGAACACTGAAGCTTTCTTT
TRBJ1-1	.	.	TRBV2	CASSEGAENTEAFF	TGTGCCAGCAGTGAAGGCGCCGAGAACACTGAAGCTTTCTTT
TRBJ2-3	.	.	TRBV6-1	CASSEAADTQYF	TGTGCCAGCAGTGAGGCGGCAGATACGCAGTATTTT
TRBJ1-6	.	.	TRBV9	CASSTDGVRNSPLHF	TGTGCCAGCAGCACAGACGGGGTTCGAAATTCACCCCTCCACTTT
TRBJ2-1	TRBD2	.	TRBV6-2/TRBV6-3	CASSLLAGAYNEQFF	TGTGCCAGCAGTTTACTAGCGGGAGCATACAATGAGCAGTTCTTC
TRBJ2-5	.	.	TRBV5-1	CASSNGWGTETQYF	TGCGCCAGCAGCAACGGTTGGGGCACAGAGACCCAGTACTTC
TRBJ2-1	.	.	TRBV9	CASSVMSSSSEQFF	TGTGCCAGCAGCGTTATGAGCTCTTCGAGCGAGCAGTTCTTC
TRBJ1-1	TRBD1	once	TRBV18	CASSPTPRGQRFDTEAFF	TGTGCCAGCTCACCAACGCCCAGGGGGCAAAGATTCGACACTGAAGCTTTCTTT
TRBJ1-1	.	.	TRBV12-5	CASVSEMNTEAFF	TGTGCTAGTGTAAGTGAGATGAACACTGAAGCTTTCTTT
TRBJ1-4	.	.	TRBV20-1	CSASAATNEKLFF	TGCAGTGCTAGTGCTGCAACTAATGAAAAACTGTTTTTT
TRBJ2-1	TRBD2	.	TRBV28	CASSELAGANEQFF	TGTGCCAGCAGCGAACTAGCGGGAGCCAATGAGCAGTTCTTC
TRBJ1-1	TRBD1	.	TRBV5-1	CASSAGTGHAREAFF	TGCGCCAGCAGTGCTGGGACAGGCCATGCGCGTGAAGCTTTCTTT
TRBJ2-7	TRBD2	.	TRBV6-2/TRBV6-3	CASSLFPPTSGSYEQYF	TGTGCCAGCAGTTTATTCCCTCCGACTAGCGGGAGCTACGAGCAGTACTTC
TRBJ1-1	.	.	TRBV7-2	CASSFMNTEAFF	TGTGCCAGCAGCTTCATGAACACTGAAGCTTTCTTT
TRBJ2-1	.	.	TRBV24-1	CATSFGGPSFGEQFF	TGTGCCACCAGCTTCGGAGGGCCTAGTTTTGGGGAGCAGTTCTTC
TRBJ1-1	TRBD1	.	TRBV10-3	CAISESRQGDTEAFF	TGTGCCATCAGTGAGTCCCGACAGGGGGACACTGAAGCTTTCTTT
TRBJ1-5	.	.	TRBV10-3	CAISGLPTNQPQHF	TGTGCCATCAGTGGTTTACCCACTAATCAGCCCCAGCATTTT
TRBJ1-4	.	.	TRBV4-1	CASSQEFNYEKLFF	TGCGCCAGCAGCCAAGAGTTTAATTATGAAAAACTGTTTTTT
TRBJ2-7	.	.	TRBV2	CASSEAGPEYF	TGTGCCAGCAGTGAAGCTGGCCCAGAGTACTTC
TRBJ1-1	.	.	TRBV15	CATSRVRAGGITEAFF	TGTGCCACCAGCAGAGTCCGCGCGGGGGGGATCACTGAAGCTTTCTTT
TRBJ2-7	TRBD1	few	TRBV7-2	CASSLGPRDSSYEQYF	TGTGCCAGCAGCTTAGGCCCTCGGGACAGCTCCTACGAGCAGTACTTC
TRBJ1-2	TRBD1	.	TRBV7-2	CASSSRDRDDGYTF	TGTGCCAGCAGCTCACGGGACAGGGACGATGGCTACACCTTC
TRBJ1-3	.	.	TRBV5-1	CASSLGAGETGNTIYF	TGCGCCAGCAGCTTGGGGGCAGGGGAGACTGGAAACACCATATATTTT
TRBJ2-3	TRBD2	.	TRBV10-3	CAISEASGRDTDTQYF	TGTGCCATCAGTGAGGCTAGCGGGAGGGATACAGATACGCAGTATTTT
TRBJ2-7	TRBD2	.	TRBV9	CASSVGTSGNSYF	TGTGCCAGCAGCGTAGGGACTAGCGGGAATTCGTACTTC
TRBJ2-7	.	.	TRBV28	CASSPYETYEQYF	TGTGCCAGCAGTCCTTACGAGACCTACGAGCAGTACTTC
TRBJ2-2	TRBD2	.	TRBV28	CASSQGSATSGNTGELFF	TGTGCCAGCAGTCAAGGGTCAGCGACTAGCGGTAACACCGGGGAGCTGTTTTTT
TRBJ1-2	TRBD1	.	TRBV28	CASSPGQGGGYTF	TGTGCCAGCAGCCCTGGACAGGGGGGGGGCTACACCTTC
TRBJ2-7	TRBD2	once	TRBV7-6	CASSSILAGATSYEQYF	TGTGCCAGCAGCTCCATCCTAGCGGGAGCCACCTCCTACGAGCAGTACTTC
TRBJ1-2	.	.	TRBV6-5	CASSYSKGGWNYGYTF	TGTGCCAGCAGTTACTCGAAGGGGGGGTGGAACTATGGCTACACCTTC
TRBJ2-7	.	.	TRBV12-3/TRBV12-4	CASLSGSEQYF	TGTGCCAGCCTTAGCGGCTCCGAGCAGTACTTC
TRBJ1-4	TRBD1	.	TRBV6-5	CASRQTGGSEKLFF	TGTGCCAGCAGGCAGACAGGGGGCAGTGAAAAACTGTTTTTT
TRBJ2-1	.	.	TRBV19	CATLGHYNEQFF	TGTGCCACCCTGGGGCACTACAATGAGCAGTTCTTC
TRBJ2-7	.	few	TRBV9	CASSVLAGDDEQYF	TGTGCCAGCAGCGTATTGGCCGGGGATGACGAGCAGTACTTC
TRBJ2-1	TRBD2	.	TRBV2	CASILADSSYNEQFF	TGTGCCAGCATCCTAGCGGATAGCTCCTACAATGAGCAGTTCTTC
TRBJ1-2	.	.	TRBV10-3	CAISESGRGYTF	TGTGCCATCAGTGAGTCCGGGAGAGGCTACACCTTC
TRBJ2-1	.	few	TRBV7-3	CASSLIGGSYNEQFF	TGTGCCAGCAGCTTAATCGGAGGGTCCTACAATGAGCAGTTCTTC
TRBJ1-3	.	.	TRBV3-1/TRBV3-2	CASSQAGVSGNTIYF	TGTGCCAGCAGCCAAGCAGGGGTCTCTGGAAACACCATATATTTT
TRBJ1-3	.	.	TRBV4-1	CASSHPEGNTIYF	TGCGCCAGCAGCCACCCAGAAGGAAACACCATATATTTT
TRBJ2-5	TRBD1	.	TRBV28	CASSGQGAGQETQYF	TGTGCCAGCAGCGGACAGGGGGCAGGGCAAGAGACCCAGTACTTC
TRBJ2-1	.	once	TRBV29-1	CSVRQGVTYNEQFF	TGCAGCGTCCGTCAAGGGGTGACCTACAATGAGCAGTTCTTC
TRBJ2-3	TRBD2	.	TRBV9	CASSVEGLEIDTQYF	TGTGCCAGCAGCGTAGAAGGACTAGAAATAGATACGCAGTATTTT
TRBJ1-1	.	.	TRBV28	CASSFGGNMNTEAFF	TGTGCCAGCAGTTTTGGGGGGAATATGAACACTGAAGCTTTCTTT
TRBJ2-5	.	.	TRBV5-4	CASSRDYQETQYF	TGTGCCAGCAGCCGTGACTACCAAGAGACCCAGTACTTC
TRBJ2-1	.	.	TRBV7-6	CASSPVLDLRGHSYNEQFF	TGTGCCAGCAGCCCGGTATTAGACTTGAGAGGACACTCCTACAATGAGCAGTTCTTC